This TCR beta chain emerged from a study of T-cell reconstitution after alpha-beta-depleted transplantation in children. Study-level points and caveats: The origin of alpha-beta T cells about two months after transplant was reportedly several hundred expanded graft clones. Diversity of TCRbeta at day 60 was high in some patients, arising from surviving recipient T cells and thymic progenitors. Diversity and T-cell counts at one year after transplant derived mostly from new T cells.

CDR1 and CDR2 from the germline V gene are LGHNA and YSLEER. This CDR3 region has 15 residues. V lost 0 bases and J lost 0, with 9 bases in between. The TCRbeta library incorporated unique molecular identifiers. TCRdb re-derived calls from the PCR reads in MiXCR, one entry per CDR3 protein. The repertoire holds about 110,000 distinct CDR3 sequences, 5.5% to 7% seen once, with roughly 20% in the top ten. Notes on this clonotype: Its matching antigen is unknown.

This receptor was identified in a male patient between 2 and 10 years old who had a stem cell transplant for acute lymphoblastic leukemia, so the T cells may come from the graft donor. This chain joins TRBV4-3 and TRBJ2-7; the D is unclear. The input for sequencing was PBMCs, mostly from graft donor cells, taken 360 days after TCRalphabeta/CD19-depleted stem cell transplant. The CDR3 protein is CASSQELTLSYEQYF. CDR3 nucleotide sequence: TGCGCCAGCAGCCAAGAACTGACCCTCTCCTACGAGCAGTACTTC.